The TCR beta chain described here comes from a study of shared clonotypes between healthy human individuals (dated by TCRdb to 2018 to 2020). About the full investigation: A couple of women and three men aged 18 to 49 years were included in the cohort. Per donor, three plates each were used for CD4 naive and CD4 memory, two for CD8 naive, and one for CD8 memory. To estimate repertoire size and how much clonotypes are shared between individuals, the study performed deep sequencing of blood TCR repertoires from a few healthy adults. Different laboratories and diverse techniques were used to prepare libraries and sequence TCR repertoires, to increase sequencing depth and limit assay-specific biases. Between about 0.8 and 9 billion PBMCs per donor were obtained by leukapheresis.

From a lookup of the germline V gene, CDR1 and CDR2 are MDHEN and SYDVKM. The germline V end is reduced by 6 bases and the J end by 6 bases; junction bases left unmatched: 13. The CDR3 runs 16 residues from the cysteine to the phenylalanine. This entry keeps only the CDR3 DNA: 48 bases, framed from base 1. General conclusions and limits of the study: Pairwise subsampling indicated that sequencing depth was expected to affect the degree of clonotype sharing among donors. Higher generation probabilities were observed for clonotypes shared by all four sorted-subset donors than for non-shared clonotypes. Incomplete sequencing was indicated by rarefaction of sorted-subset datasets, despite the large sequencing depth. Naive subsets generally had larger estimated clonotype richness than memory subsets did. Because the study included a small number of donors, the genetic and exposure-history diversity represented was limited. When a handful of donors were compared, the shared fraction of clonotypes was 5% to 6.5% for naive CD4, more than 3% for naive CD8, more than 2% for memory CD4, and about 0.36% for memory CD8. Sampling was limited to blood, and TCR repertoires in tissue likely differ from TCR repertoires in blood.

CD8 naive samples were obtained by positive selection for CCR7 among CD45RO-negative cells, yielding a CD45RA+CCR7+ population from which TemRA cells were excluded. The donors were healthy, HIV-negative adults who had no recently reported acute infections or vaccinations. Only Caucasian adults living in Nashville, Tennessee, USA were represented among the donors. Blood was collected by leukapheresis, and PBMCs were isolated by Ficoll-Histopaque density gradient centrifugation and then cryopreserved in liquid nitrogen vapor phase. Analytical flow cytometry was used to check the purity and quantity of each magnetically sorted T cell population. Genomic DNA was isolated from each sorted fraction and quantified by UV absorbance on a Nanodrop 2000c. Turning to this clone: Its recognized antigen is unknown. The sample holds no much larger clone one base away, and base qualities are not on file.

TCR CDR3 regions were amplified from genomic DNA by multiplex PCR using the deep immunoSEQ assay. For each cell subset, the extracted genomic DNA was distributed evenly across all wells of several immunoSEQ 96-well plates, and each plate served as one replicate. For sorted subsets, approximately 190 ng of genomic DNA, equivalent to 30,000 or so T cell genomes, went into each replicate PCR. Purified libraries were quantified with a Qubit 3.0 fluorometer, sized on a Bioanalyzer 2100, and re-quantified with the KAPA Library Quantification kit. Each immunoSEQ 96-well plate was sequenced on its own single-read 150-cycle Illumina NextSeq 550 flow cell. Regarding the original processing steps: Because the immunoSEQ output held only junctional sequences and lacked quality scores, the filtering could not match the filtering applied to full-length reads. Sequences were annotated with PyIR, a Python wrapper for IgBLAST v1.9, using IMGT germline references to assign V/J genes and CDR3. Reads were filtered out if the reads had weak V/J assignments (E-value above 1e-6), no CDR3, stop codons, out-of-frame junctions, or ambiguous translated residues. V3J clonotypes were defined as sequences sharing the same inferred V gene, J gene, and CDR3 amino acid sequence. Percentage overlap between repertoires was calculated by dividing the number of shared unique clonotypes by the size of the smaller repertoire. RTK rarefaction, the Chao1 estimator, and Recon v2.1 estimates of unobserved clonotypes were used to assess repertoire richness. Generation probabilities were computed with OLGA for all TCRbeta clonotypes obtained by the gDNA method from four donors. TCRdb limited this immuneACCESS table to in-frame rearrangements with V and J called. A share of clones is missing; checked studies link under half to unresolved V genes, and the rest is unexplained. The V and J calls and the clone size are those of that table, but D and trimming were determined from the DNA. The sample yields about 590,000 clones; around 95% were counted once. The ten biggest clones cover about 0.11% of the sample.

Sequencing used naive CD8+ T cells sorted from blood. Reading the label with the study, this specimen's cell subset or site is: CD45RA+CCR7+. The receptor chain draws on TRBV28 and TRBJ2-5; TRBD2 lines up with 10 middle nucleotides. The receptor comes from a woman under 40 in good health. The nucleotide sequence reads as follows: TGTGCCAGCAGCCGAAAACTAGCGGGACACACACAGACCCAGTACTTC. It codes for CASSRKLAGHTQTQYF.